This entry lists 24 T cell receptor beta chains sequenced from one sample in a study of blood T cell repertoires in COVID-19. Profiled with immunoSEQ multiplex PCR; TCRdb holds only in-frame clones, not every one. The sample holds about 50,000 clones, 90% to 95% seen once. The material sequenced was peripheral blood. These receptors all come from a woman of 80 years or more with acute or convalescent COVID-19.

CDR3: CASSLEAGDYYEQYF. As DNA, the CDR3 is TGCGCCAGCAGCTTGGAGGCAGGGGACTACTACGAGCAGTACTTC. V usage is TRBV5-1 and J usage is TRBJ2-7; tentatively, D is TRBD2 (7 bases). The CDR3 has 15 amino acids. CDR1 is SGHRS, CDR2 YFSETQ, per germline. Trimming pared 0 bases from V and 3 bases from J, leaving 13 bases between.

The chain uses TRBV7-2 and TRBJ2-5; possible D gene TRBD2, 6 bases. V was pared by 5 bases and J by 7 bases, with 11 bases between. In germline, CDR1 is SGHTA, CDR2 FQGNSA. The CDR3 loop spans 12 amino acids. The chain's CDR3 is CASSPGRGTQYF. In nucleotides, the CDR3 is TGTGCCAGCAGCCCAGGGCGGGGGACCCAGTACTTC.

The chain is built from TRBV3-1 (or the pseudogene TRBV3-2) and TRBJ2-1; D remains ambiguous. The CDR3 runs to 13 residues. The V gene's germline CDR1 is LGHDT and CDR2 YNNKEL (reference sequence). V dropped 3 bases and J dropped 4 bases, with 7 bases sitting between them. CDR3 coding DNA: TGTGCCAGCAGCCATGGAGAATACAATGAGCAGTTCTTC. Protein: CASSHGEYNEQFF.

The chain combines TRBV6-5 with TRBJ1-1; unclear D gene. V was clipped by 8 bases and J by 3 bases, with 13 bases between them. CDR3 length equals 13 residues. CDR1 and CDR2 (germline): MNHEY, SVGAGI. The CDR3, as DNA: TGTGCCAGCTTCGCAACGAGTGACACTGAAGCTTTCTTT. This translates into CASFATSDTEAFF.

The chain links TRBV7-9 to TRBJ1-5, with 9 bases identical to TRBD1. V lost 5 bases to trimming and J lost 6 bases; unmatched junction nucleotides: 5. Germline-derived CDR1 and CDR2 are SEHNR and FQNEAQ (reference sequence). CDR3 length equals 14 residues. CDR3 bases: TGTGCCAGCAGCCTAACAGGGGGCGGTCAGCCCCAGCATTTT. Translating gives CASSLTGGGQPQHF.

This chain links TRBV19 with TRBJ1-5; D ambiguous. Germline V gene sequence: CDR1 LNHDA, CDR2 SQIVND (reference sequence). This CDR3 has 14 amino acids. Trimming removed 3 bases from V and 5 bases from J, with 11 bases in between. The CDR3 DNA sequence: TGTGCCAGTAGTATCTCAGTCAGATATCAGCCCCAGCATTTT. Encoded protein: CASSISVRYQPQHF. Supplemented by reference TRBV19 and TRBJ1-5, the full variable domain reads DGGITQSPKYLFRKEGQNVTLSCEQNLNHDAMYWYRQDPGQGLRLIYYSQIVNDFQKGDIAEGYSVSREKKESFPLTVTSAQKNPTAFYLCASSISVRYQPQHFGDGTRLSIL.

The chain has TRBV5-6 and TRBJ1-6; 8 positions agree with TRBD1. CDR3 length: 13 amino acids. V trimming: 3 bases; J trimming: 9 bases; junction bases outside the gene matches: 2. The germline CDR1 and CDR2 sequences are SGHDT and YYEEEE. CDR3 DNA: TGTGCCAGCAGCTCCGGACAGGGTTCACCCCTCCACTTT. This gives the protein CASSSGQGSPLHF.

V usage is TRBV11-2 and J usage is TRBJ1-3; no reliable D call. Germline V CDR1 and CDR2: SGHAT, FQNNGV. The CDR3 is made up of 14 amino acids. Between the trimmed V and J ends, which lost 6 bases and 0 bases, there was a span of 9 bases. The CDR3 bases are TGTGCCAGCAGATACCCGAGCTCTGGAAACACCATATATTTT. This translates into CASRYPSSGNTIYF.

In its sample, this clone was seen once. The rearrangement links TRBV4-3 to TRBJ2-7, with 13 bases matching TRBD2. The length of the CDR3 is 16 residues. Trimming at V came to 0 bases and at J to 4 bases, leaving 3 bases not matched to a gene. Germline V gives CDR1 LGHNA, CDR2 YSLEER. For the CDR3, the DNA is TGCGCCAGCAGCCAAGATTGGACTAGCGGGAGATACGAGCAGTACTTC. It specifies CASSQDWTSGRYEQYF.

This clone has just a few counts. The chain is built from TRBV2 and TRBJ1-2; 9 positions match TRBD1. The CDR3 has 16 amino acids. Germline lookup yields CDR1 SNHLY and CDR2 FYNNEI. The junction had 15 bases not matched to a gene; V was cut back by 7 bases and J by 6 bases. In DNA, the CDR3 is TGTGCCAGCAATTTGGGTTACAGGGGGCAAGGAAATGGCTACACCTTC. As protein: CASNLGYRGQGNGYTF.

The rearrangement uses TRBV4-1 and TRBJ2-7; weak D call: TRBD2 (5 bases). CDR1 is MGHRA and CDR2 is YSYEKL in the germline V gene. The V end was cut by 1 base, the J end by 1 base, with 11 bases between. The CDR3 runs to 15 residues. The CDR3 protein is CASSQGGLGSYEQYF. In DNA, the CDR3 is TGCGCCAGCAGCCAAGGAGGACTCGGGTCCTACGAGCAGTACTTC.

The V gene is TRBV6-5, the J gene TRBJ2-3; TRBD2 matches at 8 bases. Germline V gives CDR1 MNHEY, CDR2 SVGAGI. Trimming cost V 2 bases and J 4 bases; bases outside gene matches: 8. There are 16 residues in the CDR3. CDR3 DNA: TGTGCCAGCAGTTACCCCGGGGGGGCCGGCGCAGATACGCAGTATTTT. It is translated as CASSYPGGAGADTQYF.

The chain links TRBV30 to TRBJ1-2; no clear D. From germline, CDR1 is GTSNPN and CDR2 SVGIG (reference sequence). CDR3 length equals 11 residues. V lost 3 bases, J lost 8 bases, and 10 bases lay in between. CDR3: CAWREAGGYTF. CDR3 DNA: TGTGCCTGGAGGGAGGCGGGGGGCTACACCTTC. Combining the CDR3 with reference TRBV30 and TRBJ1-2 gives the whole variable domain SQTIHQWPATLVQPVGSPLSLECTVEGTSNPNLYWYRQAAGRGLQLLFYSVGIGQISSEVPQNLSASRPQDRQFILSSKKLLLSDSGFYLCAWREAGGYTFGSGTRLTVV.

This chain links TRBV30 with TRBJ2-7; 12 nucleotides match TRBD2. After removal of 3 bases from V and 4 bases from J, the junction contained 7 bases not matched to a gene. Per the germline V gene, CDR1 is GTSNPN and CDR2 is SVGIG (reference sequence). The CDR3 is made up of 15 amino acids. For the CDR3, the DNA is TGTGCCTGGAGACAGACTAGCGGGAGTCCATACGAGCAGTACTTC. Translation: CAWRQTSGSPYEQYF.

V usage is TRBV7-2 and J usage is TRBJ1-4; the D is unclear. Trimming left V 1 base short and J 12 bases short, with 12 bases between. The CDR3 extends over 13 amino acids. In germline, CDR1 is SGHTA, CDR2 FQGNSA. For the CDR3, the DNA is TGTGCCAGCAGCTTAGGGTTGCAGGAACAACTGTTTTTT. Amino acid sequence: CASSLGLQEQLFF.

This rearrangement joins TRBV7-3 to TRBJ2-2, with 10 nucleotides matching TRBD1. The germline CDR1 and CDR2 sequences are SGHTA and FQGTGA. The CDR3 sequence is 16 residues long. Trimming at V came to 5 bases and at J to 6 bases, leaving 9 bases not matched to a gene. Here the CDR3 reads CASSPRTGGLSGELFF. DNA of the CDR3: TGTGCCAGCAGCCCCAGGACAGGGGGTTTGTCCGGGGAGCTGTTTTTT.

The chain combines TRBV7-2 with TRBJ1-2; 8 nucleotides agree with TRBD1. The CDR3 length is 15 residues. Germline V gene data show CDR1 as SGHTA and CDR2 as FQGNSA. V trimming: 6 bases; J trimming: 4 bases; junction bases outside the gene matches: 10. The CDR3: CASSYDGQGLYGYTF. The CDR3 DNA sequence: TGTGCCAGCAGTTATGATGGACAGGGACTCTATGGCTACACCTTC.

The chain couples TRBV3-1 (or the pseudogene TRBV3-2) to TRBJ2-5; maybe TRBD1 (6 bases). Trimming left V 3 bases short and J 7 bases short, with 21 bases between. Germline V gives CDR1 LGHDT, CDR2 YNNKEL (reference sequence). This CDR3 comprises 16 residues. The CDR3 here is CASSHTGSVGAGTQYF. In DNA, the CDR3 is TGTGCCAGCAGCCATACAGGGTCCGTTGGCGCCGGGACCCAGTACTTC.

The rearrangement links TRBV7-2 to TRBJ1-2, with 10 nucleotides matching TRBD1. The germline CDR1 and CDR2 sequences are SGHTA and FQGNSA. The J segment lost 3 bases and the V segment lost 1 base, leaving 5 bases of the junction unmatched. The length of the CDR3 is 16 residues. CDR3 in amino acids: CASSLGTGGRDYGYTF. CDR3 bases: TGTGCCAGCAGCTTAGGGACAGGGGGGAGGGACTATGGCTACACCTTC.

The V and J genes are TRBV5-4 and TRBJ2-1, with 7 bases matching TRBD1. Per germline, CDR1 SGHNT and CDR2 YYREEE (reference sequence). This CDR3 comprises 14 residues. The V and J ends lost 4 bases and 3 bases, in that order; junction bases with no gene match: 4. CDR3 protein: CASSTDRNYNEQFF. In DNA, the CDR3 is TGTGCCAGCAGCACGGACAGGAACTACAATGAGCAGTTCTTC.

This chain links TRBV6-5 with TRBJ1-2, with D possibly TRBD1 on 5 matching bases. Trimming took off 6 bases at V and 2 bases at J, with 16 bases between the two ends. The CDR3 is 15 amino acids. The germline V gene has CDR1 MNHEY and CDR2 SVGAGI. The CDR3 region has the DNA TGTGCCAGCAGATCTGGGGGGACGGACAACTATGGCTACACCTTC. This sequence encodes CASRSGGTDNYGYTF.

The CDR3 is CASKILAGGTGRELFF. In DNA form, the CDR3 reads TGCGCCAGCAAGATTCTCGCAGGGGGGACCGGAAGGGAGCTGTTTTTT. The chain couples TRBV5-1 to TRBJ2-2; D may be TRBD1 (7 bases). CDR1 is SGHRS, CDR2 YFSETQ, per germline. CDR3 length: 16 residues. Trimming took off 6 bases at V and 9 bases at J, with 24 bases between the two ends.

The chain couples TRBV6-5 to TRBJ1-2; TRBD1 matches at 11 bases. Germline CDR1 reads MNHEY; CDR2 reads SVGAGI. The V and J ends lost 1 base and 7 bases, in that order; junction bases with no gene match: 8. CDR3 size: 16 residues. In DNA form, the CDR3 reads TGTGCCAGCAGTTACTTCGTAACCGGGACAGGGGGTGGCTACACCTTC. Encoded protein: CASSYFVTGTGGGYTF.

The chain couples TRBV27 to TRBJ2-1, with TRBD2 matching 12 bases. The CDR3 loop spans 13 amino acids. The ends lost 6 bases at V and 8 bases at J; junction bases unmatched: 2. Germline V gene lookup returns CDR1 MNHEY and CDR2 SMNVEV (reference sequence). The CDR3 protein is CASRASGRDEQFF. The CDR3 DNA is TGTGCCAGCAGGGCTAGCGGGAGGGATGAGCAGTTCTTC.